A selection of T cell receptor beta chains follows, all from one sample in a study of T cells in Graves' hyperthyroidism and ophthalmopathy. TCRdb called the multiplex PCR reads again in MiXCR, with one record for every CDR3 protein. The data show 650,000 to 700,000 distinct CDR3 sequences, 15% to 20% seen once. Material for sequencing was blood. The source is a man aged 45-65 years with Graves' hyperthyroidism. CDR3s include the opening cysteine and the closing phenylalanine or tryptophan. The order of the fields is D gene, V gene, clone size, J gene, CDR3 protein, CDR3 DNA. D genes are given only for firm matches. Clone size is given for some rows only: seen once, a few or many times, or a class if the clone is expanded.

D: TRBD2
V: TRBV27
size: many
J: TRBJ2-2
CDR3: CASSLGLAGAGELFF
DNA: TGTGCCAGCAGCCTGGGGCTAGCGGGAGCCGGGGAGCTGTTTTTT

D: TRBD2
V: TRBV19
size: few
J: TRBJ2-2
CDR3: CASSDGGLAVTANTGELFF
DNA: TGTGCCAGTAGTGATGGGGGACTAGCGGTTACCGCGAACACCGGGGAGCTGTTTTTT

D: TRBD1
V: TRBV19
size: .
J: TRBJ2-1
CDR3: CASSAGTGAYNEQFF
DNA: TGTGCCAGTAGTGCCGGGACAGGGGCCTACAATGAGCAGTTCTTC

D: TRBD1
V: TRBV29-1
size: .
J: TRBJ2-7
CDR3: CSVRDRGTYEQYF
DNA: TGCAGCGTTCGGGACAGGGGTACCTACGAGCAGTACTTC

D: TRBD2
V: TRBV18
size: .
J: TRBJ2-7
CDR3: CASSPQRGKSSYEQYF
DNA: TGTGCCAGCTCACCACAGCGGGGGAAAAGCTCCTACGAGCAGTACTTC

D: .
V: TRBV5-6
size: .
J: TRBJ1-4
CDR3: CASTGEGKTNEKLFF
DNA: TGTGCCAGCACCGGGGAGGGAAAAACTAATGAAAAACTGTTTTTT

D: .
V: TRBV2
size: many
J: TRBJ1-3
CDR3: CASSATSSGNTIYF
DNA: TGTGCCAGCAGCGCGACGTCCTCTGGAAACACCATATATTTT

D: .
V: TRBV27
size: many
J: TRBJ2-1
CDR3: CASSPNSNPGSYNEQFF
DNA: TGTGCCAGCAGTCCCAATTCGAATCCAGGATCCTACAATGAGCAGTTCTTC

D: .
V: TRBV6-2/TRBV6-3
size: few
J: TRBJ2-1
CDR3: CASSYPDRLREQFF
DNA: TGTGCCAGCAGTTACCCAGACCGACTCCGTGAGCAGTTCTTC

D: .
V: TRBV2
size: many
J: TRBJ2-5
CDR3: CASSEEGSQYF
DNA: TGTGCCAGCAGTGAAGAGGGTTCCCAGTACTTC

D: TRBD1
V: TRBV7-9
size: .
J: TRBJ1-1
CDR3: CASSPVGTGRTEAFF
DNA: TGTGCCAGCAGCCCCGTAGGGACAGGGCGTACTGAAGCTTTCTTT

D: .
V: TRBV6-2/TRBV6-3
size: .
J: TRBJ2-7
CDR3: CASRAAGSYEQYF
DNA: TGTGCCAGCAGAGCAGCCGGAAGCTACGAGCAGTACTTC

D: TRBD1
V: TRBV25-1
size: few
J: TRBJ1-5
CDR3: CASSEGQVVQPQHF
DNA: TGTGCCAGCAGTGAAGGACAGGTGGTTCAGCCCCAGCATTTT

D: .
V: TRBV29-1
size: few
J: TRBJ2-3
CDR3: CSVEVGSASTDTQYF
DNA: TGCAGCGTTGAAGTGGGGTCTGCTAGCACAGATACGCAGTATTTT

D: TRBD2
V: TRBV11-3
size: few
J: TRBJ2-1
CDR3: CASREYKREGYNEQFF
DNA: TGTGCCAGCAGGGAGTATAAGCGGGAGGGCTACAATGAGCAGTTCTTC

D: .
V: TRBV18
size: .
J: TRBJ1-5
CDR3: CASSPGSGGNQPQHF
DNA: TGTGCCAGCTCACCTGGTTCAGGTGGCAATCAGCCCCAGCATTTT

D: TRBD2
V: TRBV15
size: .
J: TRBJ2-7
CDR3: CATSPRFREVSEQYF
DNA: TGTGCCACCAGCCCCCGTTTTCGGGAGGTGAGCGAGCAGTACTTC

D: .
V: TRBV19
size: .
J: TRBJ2-3
CDR3: CASNRGGDTQYF
DNA: TGTGCCAGTAACAGGGGAGGAGATACGCAGTATTTT

D: .
V: TRBV6-5
size: few
J: TRBJ1-1
CDR3: CASSYSWGTEAFF
DNA: TGTGCCAGCAGTTACTCGTGGGGTACTGAAGCTTTCTTT

D: TRBD2
V: TRBV12-3/TRBV12-4
size: few
J: TRBJ2-3
CDR3: CASRKRERNTDTQYF
DNA: TGTGCCAGCAGGAAGCGGGAGAGGAACACAGATACGCAGTATTTT

D: TRBD2
V: TRBV10-3
size: many
J: TRBJ2-1
CDR3: CAITRTSGRLSEQFF
DNA: TGTGCCATCACCAGGACTAGCGGGAGACTGAGTGAGCAGTTCTTC

D: .
V: TRBV2
size: .
J: TRBJ2-5
CDR3: CASCLLGGESGYF
DNA: TGTGCCAGCTGTCTCCTGGGTGGGGAGTCAGGGTACTTC

D: .
V: TRBV2
size: many
J: TRBJ2-5
CDR3: CASTRRSAALGETQYF
DNA: TGTGCCAGCACTCGAAGGTCCGCGGCCCTCGGGGAGACCCAGTACTTC

D: TRBD2
V: TRBV20-1
size: many
J: TRBJ2-1
CDR3: CSATLAGVNNEQFF
DNA: TGCAGTGCGACACTAGCGGGAGTAAACAATGAGCAGTTCTTC